A selection of T cell receptor beta chains follows, all from one sample in a study of pediatric ulcerative colitis. Generated by immunoSEQ multiplex PCR, the TCRdb table keeps only in-frame clones and is missing some. The table lists about 64,000 clones, approximately 87% of them singletons. Input material: blood. Receptors originate from a boy between 10 and 17 years old with severe ulcerative colitis. Each CDR3 is given with its conserved first and last residue. A D gene is named only where the DNA matches it firmly. Only some rows state a clone size, as once, few, many or a class for expanded clones.

TRBV6-6	TRBJ1-2	NA	few	CASSYSLDNYGYTF	TGTGCCAGCAGTTACTCGTTGGATAACTATGGCTACACCTTC
TRBV2	TRBJ2-7	TRBD1	NA	CASSEGTGGAYEQYF	TGTGCCAGCAGTGAAGGAACAGGGGGCGCGTACGAGCAGTACTTC
TRBV4-3	TRBJ2-1	TRBD2	NA	CASSQEQREGPGNEQFF	TGCGCCAGCAGCCAAGAACAGCGGGAGGGCCCGGGGAATGAGCAGTTCTTC
TRBV11-3	TRBJ2-7	NA	once	CASTRSTGLSGEQYF	TGTGCCAGCACAAGGAGTACCGGTCTCTCTGGCGAGCAGTACTTC
TRBV2	TRBJ2-7	TRBD2	NA	CASRGASGNSYEQYF	TGTGCCAGCCGGGGGGCTAGCGGGAACTCCTACGAGCAGTACTTC
TRBV6-6	TRBJ1-1	NA	NA	CASSYLGIEAFF	TGTGCCAGCAGTTATCTTGGAATTGAAGCTTTCTTT
TRBV2	TRBJ1-1	TRBD1	NA	CASSSKDRIRTEAFF	TGTGCCAGCAGTTCTAAGGACAGGATACGCACTGAAGCTTTCTTT
TRBV4-3	TRBJ2-1	NA	NA	CASSQVLGSEQFF	TGCGCCAGCAGCCAAGTATTGGGGAGTGAGCAGTTCTTC
TRBV5-6	TRBJ1-3	TRBD1	NA	CASSLRTGGGGNTIYF	TGTGCCAGCAGCTTACGGACAGGGGGCGGTGGAAACACCATATATTTT
TRBV15	TRBJ2-5	NA	NA	CATSRDLGQRAQYF	TGTGCCACCAGCAGAGATCTAGGACAGAGGGCCCAGTACTTC
TRBV29-1	TRBJ2-7	NA	NA	CSVGLLRGTHEQYF	TGCAGCGTTGGCCTTCTGCGGGGTACTCACGAGCAGTACTTC
TRBV28	TRBJ2-1	TRBD1	once	CASTGTGGVRYNEQFF	TGTGCCAGTACCGGGACAGGGGGCGTGAGGTACAATGAGCAGTTCTTC
TRBV27	TRBJ2-5	NA	once	CASSSGSAGTSQETQYF	TGTGCCAGCAGTTCCGGCTCTGCGGGAACCTCCCAAGAGACCCAGTACTTC
TRBV25-1	TRBJ2-3	NA	NA	CASSVSSTDTQYF	TGTGCCAGCAGTGTCTCTAGCACAGATACGCAGTATTTT
TRBV19	TRBJ2-1	NA	NA	CASSESQESYNEQFF	TGTGCCAGTAGTGAGAGTCAAGAGAGTTACAATGAGCAGTTCTTC
TRBV5-4	TRBJ2-3	TRBD2	NA	CASSLSAGGRTDTQYF	TGTGCCAGCAGCTTGTCCGCGGGAGGACGCACAGATACGCAGTATTTT
TRBV30	TRBJ1-1	TRBD1	NA	CAWSTLTGGAFF	TGTGCCTGGAGTACCCTTACAGGGGGAGCTTTCTTT
TRBV6-4	TRBJ2-7	NA	NA	CASSEQYGNYEQYF	TGTGCCAGCAGTGAGCAGTACGGAAACTACGAGCAGTACTTC
TRBV7-9	TRBJ2-1	NA	NA	CASSATGGNEQFF	TGTGCCAGCAGCGCGACCGGGGGCAATGAGCAGTTCTTC
TRBV5-4	TRBJ2-2	NA	NA	CASSGGSVELFF	TGTGCCAGCAGCGGGGGGTCCGTGGAGCTGTTTTTT
TRBV7-6	TRBJ2-1	TRBD2	NA	CASSHSSGLVFDEQFF	TGTGCCAGCAGCCACTCCTCGGGACTAGTTTTCGATGAGCAGTTCTTC
TRBV21-1	TRBJ1-1	NA	NA	CASAPVGNTEAFF	TGTGCCAGCGCGCCCGTAGGGAACACTGAAGCTTTCTTT
TRBV6-1	TRBJ2-2	NA	NA	CASRRENTGELFF	TGTGCCAGCAGGCGGGAGAACACCGGGGAGCTGTTTTTT
TRBV4-1	TRBJ2-2	TRBD2	NA	CASSQRLAGSTGELFF	TGCGCCAGCAGCCAAAGACTAGCGGGATCCACCGGGGAGCTGTTTTTT
TRBV29-1	TRBJ2-5	NA	NA	CSVEGKQTQETQYF	TGCAGCGTTGAAGGTAAACAGACCCAAGAGACCCAGTACTTC
TRBV27	TRBJ2-7	TRBD2	NA	CASSQLWSGDAYEQYF	TGTGCCAGCAGTCAACTCTGGAGCGGGGACGCCTACGAGCAGTACTTC
TRBV11-2	TRBJ2-7	TRBD2	NA	CASSTSSGGPYEQYF	TGTGCCAGCAGCACATCTAGCGGGGGACCCTACGAGCAGTACTTC
TRBV5-4	TRBJ1-1	NA	NA	CASSLTVNTEAFF	TGTGCCAGCAGCTTGACGGTGAACACTGAAGCTTTCTTT
TRBV13	TRBJ2-1	TRBD2	once	CASSLESIGLAVTTGSYNEQFF	TGTGCCAGCAGCTTAGAGTCGATCGGACTAGCGGTCACGACGGGGTCCTACAATGAGCAGTTCTTC
TRBV10-1	TRBJ1-3	NA	few	CASSETGPAGGIYF	TGCGCCAGCAGTGAGACCGGGCCGGCCGGTGGCATATATTTT
TRBV25-1	TRBJ2-1	NA	NA	CASSDNEQFF	TGTGCCAGCAGTGATAATGAGCAGTTCTTC
TRBV2	TRBJ2-7	TRBD2	NA	CASSEVGSGSVYEQYF	TGTGCCAGCAGTGAAGTCGGTAGCGGGAGTGTCTACGAGCAGTACTTC
TRBV5-6	TRBJ2-5	TRBD1	once	CASIPGQGLQETQYF	TGTGCCAGCATACCGGGACAGGGATTACAAGAGACCCAGTACTTC
TRBV16	TRBJ2-6	NA	NA	CASSQNTGANVLTF	TGTGCCAGCAGCCAAAACACTGGGGCCAACGTCCTGACTTTC
TRBV6-1	TRBJ2-1	TRBD2	NA	CASGGGNEQFF	TGTGCCAGCGGCGGGGGGAATGAGCAGTTCTTC
TRBV10-1	TRBJ1-2	NA	NA	CASGDGYYGYTF	TGCGCCAGCGGGGACGGGTACTATGGCTACACCTTC
TRBV7-6	TRBJ2-3	NA	NA	CASCVSLGADTQYF	TGTGCCAGCTGTGTGAGTCTAGGTGCAGATACGCAGTATTTT
TRBV7-2	TRBJ2-5	TRBD2	once	CASRLSGTETQYF	TGTGCCAGCAGACTTAGCGGGACAGAGACCCAGTACTTC
TRBV27	TRBJ2-1	NA	once	CASSLGGNPNNEQFF	TGTGCCAGCAGTTTGGGTGGGAACCCCAACAATGAGCAGTTCTTC
TRBV14	TRBJ2-1	TRBD2	NA	CASSQVTSGRYNEQFF	TGTGCCAGCAGCCAAGTCACTAGCGGGAGATACAATGAGCAGTTCTTC
TRBV29-1	TRBJ2-7	NA	once	CSVKGHTSSYEQYF	TGCAGCGTGAAGGGACATACTAGCTCCTACGAGCAGTACTTC
TRBV6-5	TRBJ2-3	NA	once	CASSLGFRTDTQYF	TGTGCCAGCAGTTTAGGATTTCGCACAGATACGCAGTATTTT
TRBV7-8	TRBJ1-5	NA	NA	CASSLFSGSNQPQHF	TGTGCCAGCAGCTTATTTTCAGGGTCCAATCAGCCCCAGCATTTT
TRBV10-3	TRBJ2-7	NA	NA	CAISEIRDEQYF	TGTGCCATCAGTGAAATTAGGGACGAGCAGTACTTC
TRBV2	TRBJ1-1	NA	NA	CASSEALVAFF	TGTGCCAGCAGTGAAGCGCTCGTGGCTTTCTTT
TRBV7-9	TRBJ1-1	TRBD1	NA	CASRPGQVNTEAFF	TGTGCCAGCAGGCCGGGACAGGTGAACACTGAAGCTTTCTTT
TRBV7-2	TRBJ2-7	TRBD1	NA	CASSRQGGPYEQYF	TGTGCCAGCAGCCGACAGGGCGGTCCCTACGAGCAGTACTTC
TRBV6-9	TRBJ2-7	NA	NA	CASSYSAAPWEF	TGTGCCAGCAGTTATTCAGCGGCCCCGTGGGAATTC
TRBV28	TRBJ2-7	TRBD2	NA	CASKTSGYEQYF	TGTGCCAGCAAGACTAGCGGCTACGAGCAGTACTTC
TRBV6-5	TRBJ1-2	NA	NA	CASSYSLPMGGYTF	TGTGCCAGCAGTTACTCCCTACCGATGGGTGGCTACACCTTC
TRBV2	TRBJ1-5	TRBD1	NA	CASSMTGGNQPQHF	TGTGCCAGCAGTATGACAGGGGGCAATCAGCCCCAGCATTTT
TRBV25-1	TRBJ1-5	NA	NA	CASSRTGNNQPQHF	TGTGCCAGCAGTCGAACAGGGAACAATCAGCCCCAGCATTTT